These 20 T cell receptor beta chains were sequenced from one sample in a study of cytomegalovirus exposure and HLA in healthy donors. The PCR used 60 Vbeta and 13 Jbeta primers. Libraries were prepared by immunoSEQ multiplex PCR; TCRdb keeps only in-frame clonotypes and omits some of them. This sample carries 120,000 to 150,000 clones, approximately 79% of them seen once, and the ten largest clones take approximately 1.5%. The sequenced sample was PBMCs. The receptors were sampled from a woman in her thirties in good health and CMV-seronegative.

The CDR3 bases are TGCGCCAGCAGCTCCTTTGGCGGGGACCGGAGCACTGAAGCTTTCTTT. Translating gives CASSSFGGDRSTEAFF. The V call is TRBV5-1, the J call TRBJ1-1; tentatively, D is TRBD1 (5 bases). The CDR3 contains 16 residues. Trimming pared 3 bases from V and 4 bases from J, leaving 19 bases between. Germline assignment: CDR1 SGHRS and CDR2 YFSETQ.

The gene calls are TRBV6-5 and TRBJ1-1; D not certain. V dropped 5 bases and J dropped 5 bases, with 15 bases sitting between them. This CDR3 contains 14 residues. CDR1 MNHEY and CDR2 SVGAGI come from the germline V gene. CDR3 sequence reads: CASSPLGGGTEAFF. CDR3 DNA: TGTGCCAGCAGTCCCCTGGGTGGAGGGACTGAAGCTTTCTTT.

The rearrangement joins TRBV5-1 to TRBJ1-4; 10 bases fit TRBD1. The CDR3 is made up of 15 amino acids. Germline trimming cut 6 bases from V and 8 bases from J; bases unmatched to any gene: 10. Germline values: CDR1 SGHRS, CDR2 YFSETQ. Here the CDR3 reads CASKVVGTGEEKLFF. CDR3 DNA sequence: TGCGCCAGCAAGGTGGTGGGGACAGGGGAAGAAAAACTGTTTTTT.

This clone was seen more than once but under ten times. The chain couples TRBV18 to TRBJ1-5; D possibly corresponds to TRBD1 (6 bases). There are 14 residues in the CDR3. Germline V CDR1 and CDR2: KGHSH, LQKENI. V dropped 6 bases and J dropped 2 bases, with 11 bases sitting between them. As DNA, the CDR3 is TGTGCCAGCTCGGACAGTGGGGGCAATCAGCCCCAGCATTTT. Amino acid sequence: CASSDSGGNQPQHF. Full variable domain (rest looked up from reference TRBV18 and TRBJ1-5): NAGVMQNPRHLVRRRGQEARLRCSPMKGHSHVYWYRQLPEEGLKFMVYLQKENIIDESGMPKERFSAEFPKEGPSILRIQQVVRGDSAAYFCASSDSGGNQPQHFGDGTRLSIL.

This chain joins TRBV7-3 and TRBJ2-5; 8 nucleotides agree with TRBD2. The V gene's germline CDR1 is SGHTA and CDR2 FQGTGA. The V gene end was trimmed by 5 bases and the J gene end by 0 bases; junction bases not matched to a gene: 14. The CDR3 runs to 18 residues. CDR3 sequence reads: CASSEAIHRRGDQETQYF. CDR3 in DNA: TGTGCCAGCAGCGAAGCCATCCATCGGCGGGGGGACCAAGAGACCCAGTACTTC.

The chain recombines TRBV5-4 with TRBJ1-2; TRBD1 matches at 8 bases. Germline CDR1 is SGHNT and CDR2 is YYREEE (reference sequence). J lost 7 bases, V lost 2 bases, and 4 bases had no gene match. The CDR3 has 13 amino acids. CDR3 loop: CASSFGTGGGYTF. The CDR3 DNA reads as TGTGCCAGCAGCTTCGGGACAGGCGGTGGCTACACCTTC.

The chain is built from TRBV29-1 and TRBJ2-7; a possible D gene is TRBD2 (6 bases). The CDR3 sequence is 13 residues long. CDR1 is SQVTM, CDR2 ANQGSEA, per germline. Trimming took off 5 bases at V and 0 bases at J, with 11 bases between the two ends. The CDR3 DNA is TGCAGCGTTACTCCCGGGGGCTCCTACGAGCAGTACTTC. The encoded protein is CSVTPGGSYEQYF.

J is TRBJ2-7 and V is TRBV5-5, with TRBD1 as a possible D gene (6 bases). The germline V and J ends were trimmed by 2 bases and 0 bases, with 12 bases remaining between them. Germline CDR1 is SGHKS and CDR2 is YYEKEE (reference sequence). The CDR3 contains 15 residues. The CDR3 sequence: CASSLDGQRSYEQYF. Here the CDR3 DNA reads TGTGCCAGCAGCTTAGACGGACAGCGCTCCTACGAGCAGTACTTC.

The chain is built from TRBV10-1 and TRBJ1-1; TRBD1 is a possible D gene (6 bases). The germline V gene encodes CDR1 WNHNN and CDR2 SYGVQD (reference sequence). Between the trimmed V and J ends, which lost 4 bases and 5 bases, there was a span of 17 bases. This CDR3 region has 15 residues. In nucleotides, the CDR3 is TGCGCCAGCAGTGGGCAAATACAGGGAGCGACTGAAGCTTTCTTT. This sequence encodes CASSGQIQGATEAFF.

This clone was recorded only once. The CDR3 region has the DNA TGCGCCAGCTTCGGACAGGGTGGGAACTCTGGGGCCAACGTCCTGACTTTC. This translates into CASFGQGGNSGANVLTF. The V and J genes are TRBV5-1 and TRBJ2-6, with TRBD1 matching 8 bases. Germline V gives CDR1 SGHRS, CDR2 YFSETQ. Unmatched junction bases numbered 9, after V lost 7 bases and J lost 0 bases. This CDR3 contains 17 residues.

The CDR3 DNA reads TGTGCCAGCAGCTTGGCGCCGCCAAACACCAATGAAAAACTGTTTTTT. It codes for CASSLAPPNTNEKLFF. The rearrangement joins TRBV5-6 to TRBJ1-4, with unresolved D. The ends were cut back, 0 bases at V and 5 bases at J, with 14 bases in the middle. CDR1 SGHDT and CDR2 YYEEEE come from the germline V gene. This CDR3 has 16 residues. The whole variable domain, remainder taken from reference TRBV5-6 and TRBJ1-4, is DAGVTQSPTHLIKTRGQQVTLRCSPKSGHDTVSWYQQALGQGPQFIFQYYEEEERQRGNFPDRFSGHQFPNYSSELNVNALLLGDSALYLCASSLAPPNTNEKLFFGSGTQLSVL.

The chain uses TRBV10-3 and TRBJ2-3; the match to TRBD2 covers 7 bases. Unmatched junction bases numbered 4, after V lost 2 bases and J lost 5 bases. Germline CDR1 reads ENHRY; CDR2 reads SYGVKD. The length of the CDR3 is 14 residues. DNA of the CDR3: TGTGCCATCAGTGAGGGAAAGCGGGGAGATACGCAGTATTTT. Its protein product is CAISEGKRGDTQYF.

The chain uses TRBV7-8 and TRBJ2-7; no reliable D call. Per germline, CDR1 SGHVS and CDR2 FQNEAQ. The CDR3 is 12 residues long. V was cut by 7 bases and J by 4 bases, with 11 bases left in between. CDR3 DNA sequence: TGTGCCAGCAAGAAAAGCCCTTACGAGCAGTACTTC. Protein sequence: CASKKSPYEQYF.

The rearrangement joins TRBV6-5 to TRBJ2-1; 9 nucleotides match TRBD1. This CDR3 comprises 15 residues. Germline V gene data show CDR1 as MNHEY and CDR2 as SVGAGI. V shed 6 bases, J shed 4 bases, and the junction held 7 bases outside the gene matches. The CDR3, as DNA: TGTGCCAGCAGATCGGACAGGGGTGGATACAATGAGCAGTTCTTC. The encoded protein is CASRSDRGGYNEQFF.

The V call is TRBV11-2, the J call TRBJ2-6; the D gene is possibly TRBD2 (6 bases). Trimming left V 5 bases short and J 3 bases short, with 17 bases between. This CDR3 is built from 17 residues. Germline CDR1 SGHAT, CDR2 FQNNGV. The CDR3 protein is CASSAATGVGGANVLTF. DNA for the CDR3: TGTGCCAGCAGCGCGGCTACGGGGGTTGGTGGGGCCAACGTCCTGACTTTC.

The chain is built from TRBV18 and TRBJ1-5, with 7 bases matching TRBD1. Looked up from germline, CDR1 is KGHSH and CDR2 is LQKENI. With 3 bases clipped from V and 3 bases from J, the junction kept 5 bases outside the gene matches. The CDR3 consists of 15 residues. CDR3 sequence: CASSPTGTDNQPQHF. The CDR3 coding sequence is TGTGCCAGCTCACCCACCGGGACAGACAATCAGCCCCAGCATTTT.

This clone was detected only once. The gene calls are TRBV2 and TRBJ1-1; TRBD1 might be the D (6 bases). Deletions cut 0 bases from V and 0 bases from J, with 17 bases between. CDR3 length: 18 amino acids. Germline V lookup: CDR1 SNHLY, CDR2 FYNNEI. CDR3 sequence reads: CASSEARISDRLNTEAFF. The CDR3 DNA follows: TGTGCCAGCAGTGAAGCTCGGATTTCCGACAGGTTGAACACTGAAGCTTTCTTT.

The rearrangement links TRBV11-2 to TRBJ2-6; 8 bases line up with TRBD1. Germline lookup yields CDR1 SGHAT and CDR2 FQNNGV. V lost 5 bases to trimming and J lost 4 bases; unmatched junction nucleotides: 10. The CDR3 has 17 residues. The CDR3 here is CASSPRTGSLGANVLTF. DNA of the CDR3: TGTGCCAGCAGCCCCCGGACAGGGTCACTGGGGGCCAACGTCCTGACTTTC.

V is TRBV6-1 and J is TRBJ2-7; 8 nucleotides line up with TRBD1. Per the germline V gene, CDR1 is MNHNS and CDR2 is SASEGT. The CDR3 extends over 17 amino acids. With V trimmed by 4 bases and J by 2 bases, 13 bases remained unmatched. Written as DNA, the CDR3 is TGTGCCAGCAGTGGAGCCGGGACAGGTTCGAAAGCCTACGAGCAGTACTTC. Protein sequence: CASSGAGTGSKAYEQYF.

This clone was counted a few times. The chain has TRBV30 and TRBJ1-6; no definite D call. Trimming stripped 4 bases from V and 6 bases from J, with 16 bases between. Germline V gene data show CDR1 as GTSNPN and CDR2 as SVGIG (reference sequence). The CDR3 has 15 amino acids. The CDR3 spells CAWKKKTGSNSPLHF. In DNA form, the CDR3 reads TGTGCCTGGAAAAAGAAAACGGGTTCTAATTCACCCCTCCACTTT.